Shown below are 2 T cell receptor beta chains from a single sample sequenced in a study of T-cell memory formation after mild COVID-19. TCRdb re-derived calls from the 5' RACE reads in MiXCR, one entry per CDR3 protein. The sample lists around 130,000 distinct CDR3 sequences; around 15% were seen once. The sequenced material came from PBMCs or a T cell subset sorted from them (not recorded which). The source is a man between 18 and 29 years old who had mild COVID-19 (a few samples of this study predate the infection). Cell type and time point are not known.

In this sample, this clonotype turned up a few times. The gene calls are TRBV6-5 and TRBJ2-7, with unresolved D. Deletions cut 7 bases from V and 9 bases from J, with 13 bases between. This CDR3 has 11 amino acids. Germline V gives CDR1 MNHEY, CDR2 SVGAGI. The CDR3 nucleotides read TGTGCCAGCACTGACCCGCGAGGGCAGTACTTC. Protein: CASTDPRGQYF.

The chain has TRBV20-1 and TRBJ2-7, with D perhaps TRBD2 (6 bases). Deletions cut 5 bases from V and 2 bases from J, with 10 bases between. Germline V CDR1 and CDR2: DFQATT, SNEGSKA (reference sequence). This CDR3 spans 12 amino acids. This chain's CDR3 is CSAGGSPYEQYV. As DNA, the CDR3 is TGCAGTGCTGGAGGGTCGCCCTACGAGCAGTACGTC.